What follows are 28 T cell receptor beta chains derived from one specimen sequenced in a study of regulatory T cells in long-lasting Graves disease. TCR beta libraries were built with iRepertoire HTBI primers and Arm-PCR of CDR3 regions. TCRdb re-called the multiplex PCR reads through MiXCR, storing one row per CDR3 protein. The sample lists around 480,000 distinct CDR3 sequences; roughly 16% were seen once. Time point given: newly diagnosed GD, antithyroid drugs for less than 3 months. Following extraction of RNA from PBMCs, that RNA was used to make the TCR library. These records were also assigned to another study, of T cells in Graves' hyperthyroidism and ophthalmopathy.

The material was peripheral blood mononuclear cells (PBMCs), obtained at new diagnosis, from a patient treated with antithyroid drugs. Source of these receptors: a woman aged 35-65 years with Graves disease.

V usage is TRBV27 and J usage is TRBJ1-2; D is unresolved. Germline lookup yields CDR1 MNHEY and CDR2 SMNVEV (reference sequence). The CDR3 is made up of 12 amino acids. Trimming took 7 bases from V and 8 from J, leaving 14 bases between them. The CDR3 is CASTPVKGGYTF. The CDR3 nucleotides are TGTGCCAGCACCCCTGTAAAAGGCGGCTACACCTTC.

At least ten counts were recorded for this clonotype. The chain carries TRBV27 and TRBJ1-5, with 9 bases fitting TRBD1. Trimming removed 7 bases from V and 1 base from J; junction bases left unmatched: 5. The CDR3 spans 15 residues. In germline, CDR1 is MNHEY, CDR2 SMNVEV (reference sequence). The CDR3 region has the DNA TGTGCCAGCAAACTAGGACAGGGGAGCAATCAGCCCCAGCATTTT. Protein product: CASKLGQGSNQPQHF.

The table lists this clonotype with many counts. The V call is TRBV30, the J call TRBJ2-2; D remains ambiguous. Germline lookup yields CDR1 GTSNPN and CDR2 SVGIG (reference sequence). V shed 5 bases and J shed 1 base, with 8 bases lying between them. The length of the CDR3 is 13 residues. CDR3 loop: CAWDIMNTGELFF. CDR3 DNA sequence: TGTGCCTGGGACATCATGAACACCGGGGAGCTGTTTTTT. Looking up the rest from reference TRBV30 and TRBJ2-2 gives the full variable domain: SQTIHQWPATLVQPVGSPLSLECTVEGTSNPNLYWYRQAAGRGLQLLFYSVGIGQISSEVPQNLSASRPQDRQFILSSKKLLLSDSGFYLCAWDIMNTGELFFGEGSRLTVL.

V gene TRBV7-8 combines with J gene TRBJ2-3; 11 bases map to TRBD2. The better agreement between TRBJ2-7 and the DNA end casts doubt on the J call. The germline V gene has CDR1 SGHVS and CDR2 FQNEAQ. The CDR3 consists of 15 residues. The DNA of the CDR3 is TGTGCCAGCAGCTCCCCGGGACTAGCGGACTACGAGCAGTACTTC. This translates into CASSSPGLADYEQYF.

About this clonotype: This may arise from a read error, as a much more abundant clone is one base away. The conserved phenylalanine or tryptophan normally closing the CDR3 is absent here, so this likely arose from a read error. The V gene is TRBV12-3 or TRBV12-4, the J gene TRBJ1-2; 7 positions agree with TRBD1. This CDR3 comprises 17 residues. V lost 6 bases and J lost 0; bases outside the gene matches: 13. The CDR3: CASSQILDRVSNYGYTS. The DNA of the CDR3 is TGTGCCAGCAGCCAAATACTTGACAGGGTCTCTAACTATGGCTACACCTCC.

The rearrangement uses TRBV19 and TRBJ1-2; tentative D call: TRBD1 (5 bases). Trimming took off 9 bases at V and 5 bases at J, with 25 bases between the two ends. This CDR3 has 16 residues. Germline CDR1 and CDR2: LNHDA and SQIVND (reference sequence). The CDR3 sequence: CASLTRPRTRGYGYTF. CDR3 coding DNA: TGTGCCAGCCTAACCCGCCCCAGAACACGGGGGTATGGCTACACCTTC.

The J gene is TRBJ1-2, the V gene TRBV27; 10 bases fit TRBD1. V shed 3 bases, J shed 6 bases, and the junction held 1 base outside the gene matches. Germline CDR1 is MNHEY and CDR2 is SMNVEV (reference sequence). The CDR3 runs to 13 residues. CDR3: CASSFDRGHGYTF. CDR3 in DNA: TGTGCCAGCAGTTTTGACAGGGGGCATGGCTACACCTTC.

In its sample, this clonotype was seen a few times. V usage is TRBV14 and J usage is TRBJ2-1; D is uncertain. V lost 0 bases and J 1 base, leaving 7 bases between the germline ends. The CDR3 extends over 15 amino acids. In germline, CDR1 is SGHDN, CDR2 FVKESK. The CDR3 loop reads CASSQDLISYNEQFF. CDR3 in DNA: TGTGCCAGCAGCCAAGATTTGATATCCTACAATGAGCAGTTCTTC. Supplemented by reference TRBV14 and TRBJ2-1, the full variable domain reads EAGVTQFPSHSVIEKGQTVTLRCDPISGHDNLYWYRRVMGKEIKFLLHFVKESKQDESGMPNNRFLAERTGGTYSTLKVQPAELEDSGVYFCASSQDLISYNEQFFGPGTRLTVL.

Details on this clonotype: A single base separates this from a much larger clone, so it may be a read error. This rearrangement joins TRBV10-3 to TRBJ1-2; TRBD1 agrees at 11 bases. The CDR3 runs to 15 residues. Looked up from germline, CDR1 is ENHRY and CDR2 is SYGVKD. The V gene end was trimmed by 6 bases and the J gene end by 3 bases; junction bases not matched to a gene: 6. This chain's CDR3 is CAIRRTGGSDYGYTF. The CDR3 bases are TGTGCCATCAGACGGACAGGGGGCAGTGACTATGGCTACACCTTC.

At least ten counts were recorded for this clonotype. This chain links TRBV3-1 with TRBJ2-1, with a weak D call TRBD1 (7 bases). This CDR3 has 14 residues. Germline assignment: CDR1 LGHDT and CDR2 YNNKEL (reference sequence). Trimming removed 3 bases from V and 6 bases from J, with 12 bases in between. CDR3 protein: CASSHPRGVNEQFF. As DNA, the CDR3 is TGTGCCAGCAGCCACCCCAGGGGGGTCAATGAGCAGTTCTTC.

This clonotype has a handful of counts. The CDR3 sequence: CASSWGAGTKGNEQFF. Here the CDR3 DNA reads TGCGCCAGCAGCTGGGGGGCCGGGACTAAAGGCAATGAGCAGTTCTTC. The genes are TRBV5-1 and TRBJ2-1, with a tentative D call TRBD2 (7 bases). Germline V gene lookup returns CDR1 SGHRS and CDR2 YFSETQ. The CDR3 extends over 16 amino acids. Trimming left V 3 bases short and J 6 bases short, with 19 bases between.

The table lists this clonotype with many counts. The chain couples TRBV30 to TRBJ2-5; 10 bases align to TRBD2. V lost 1 base and J lost 4; bases outside the gene matches: 6. This CDR3 contains 15 residues. Germline V gene sequence: CDR1 GTSNPN, CDR2 SVGIG (reference sequence). The CDR3: CAWSEGSGGVETQYF. For the CDR3, the DNA is TGTGCCTGGAGTGAGGGCAGCGGGGGGGTAGAGACCCAGTACTTC.

This clonotype came up once. A much larger clone lies a single base off, so this may be a read error. J is TRBJ1-1 and V is TRBV6-5, with no clear D. With 2 bases removed from V and 5 bases from J, the gap between germline ends came to 9 bases. The CDR3 spans 13 residues. The V gene's germline CDR1 is MNHEY and CDR2 SVGAGI. The CDR3 here is CASSYPLRTEAFF. The CDR3 DNA reads as TGTGCCAGCAGTTACCCTTTGAGAACTGAAGCTTTCTTT.

This clonotype was seen a handful of times. The rearrangement uses TRBV7-2 and TRBJ1-1; the D is unclear. CDR3 length: 14 amino acids. The V gene lost 1 base and the J gene lost 4 bases, with 10 bases spanning the gap. CDR1 SGHTA and CDR2 FQGNSA come from the germline V gene. The DNA of the CDR3 is TGTGCCAGCAGCTTAGTCCCGGTGGGCACTGAAGCTTTCTTT. Its protein product is CASSLVPVGTEAFF.

Ten or more counts support this clonotype. This chain uses TRBV28 with TRBJ1-2; the match to TRBD1 covers 8 bases. V was clipped by 6 bases and J by 8 bases; unmatched bases: 8. The CDR3 runs to 13 residues. Looked up from germline, CDR1 is MDHEN and CDR2 is SYDVKM. The CDR3 region has the DNA TGTGCCAGCAGACCTGGACAGGGTTGGGGCTACACCTTC. Amino acids: CASRPGQGWGYTF.

The V and J genes are TRBV15 and TRBJ2-7; D remains unclear. Trimming removed 8 bases at V and 7 bases at J, with 9 bases between. Per germline, CDR1 LNHNV and CDR2 YYDKDF (reference sequence). The CDR3 has 10 residues. CDR3 bases: TGTGCCACCCGCCAGAGGGAGCAGTACTTC. It translates to CATRQREQYF.

This clonotype was observed at least ten times. The chain uses TRBV11-2 and TRBJ1-1; 7 positions match TRBD1. The CDR3 is made up of 16 amino acids. The V segment lost 4 bases and the J segment 1 base; nucleotides outside the gene matches: 9. Germline-derived CDR1 and CDR2 are SGHAT and FQNNGV. CDR3 amino acids: CASSYGTARANTEAFF. The CDR3 DNA is TGTGCCAGCAGCTACGGGACAGCCAGGGCGAACACTGAAGCTTTCTTT.

The rearrangement uses TRBV4-1 and TRBJ1-2, with a possible D match to TRBD1 (5 bases). Trimming shortened V by 1 base and J by 6 bases, and 15 bases separated the two germline ends. CDR3 size: 15 residues. Looked up from germline, CDR1 is MGHRA and CDR2 is YSYEKL. CDR3 sequence: CASSQAVAGRNGYTF. The DNA for the CDR3 is TGCGCCAGCAGCCAAGCTGTGGCAGGGAGAAATGGCTACACCTTC.

At least ten counts were recorded for this clonotype. The chain has TRBV5-1 and TRBJ2-5; 8 bases are shared with TRBD1. Germline CDR1 reads SGHRS; CDR2 reads YFSETQ. The CDR3 has 14 residues. V dropped 6 bases and J dropped 1; count of bases not matched to a gene: 5. The CDR3 nucleotides read TGCGCCAGCAACTCCGGGACAGGCCAAGAGACCCAGTACTTC. Translation: CASNSGTGQETQYF. The full variable domain, in which reference TRBV5-1 and TRBJ2-5 provide the parts outside the CDR3, is KAGVTQTPRYLIKTRGQQVTLSCSPISGHRSVSWYQQTPGQGLQFLFEYFSETQRNKGNFPGRFSGRQFSNSRSEMNVSTLELGDSALYLCASNSGTGQETQYFGPGTRLLVL.

This clonotype occurred many times. This rearrangement joins TRBV12-3 or TRBV12-4 to TRBJ1-1; the D is unclear. There are 14 residues in the CDR3. Trimming removed 6 bases from V and 4 bases from J, with 15 bases in between. CDR3 protein: CASSPQTRGTEAFF. In DNA form, the CDR3 reads TGTGCCAGCAGCCCCCAGACCCGAGGCACTGAAGCTTTCTTT.

The rearrangement joins TRBV5-1 to TRBJ2-3; perhaps TRBD1 as D (5 bases). V lost 4 bases and J 1 base, leaving 16 bases between the germline ends. The CDR3 runs to 16 residues. Germline V CDR1 and CDR2: SGHRS, YFSETQ. In nucleotides, the CDR3 is TGCGCCAGCAGCCTAGGGGCCCAAGGGGGCACAGATACGCAGTATTTT. It yields the protein CASSLGAQGGTDTQYF.

This clonotype was seen ten or more times. The chain uses TRBV30 and TRBJ1-1; D is uncertain. The V end lost 0 bases, the J end lost 3 bases, and 11 bases lay between the germline ends. The germline CDR1 and CDR2 sequences are GTSNPN and SVGIG (reference sequence). The CDR3 sequence is 14 residues long. CDR3 bases: TGTGCCTGGAGTGTACGGAGTTGGTACACTGAAGCTTTCTTT. The encoded protein is CAWSVRSWYTEAFF.

This clonotype occurred a few times. The rearrangement uses TRBV6-1 and TRBJ1-5, with 8 bases lining up with TRBD1. This CDR3 contains 15 residues. Germline loops: CDR1 MNHNS, CDR2 SASEGT. Trimming cost V 4 bases and J 3 bases; bases outside gene matches: 5. CDR3 loop: CASSVDRGYNQPQHF. The DNA for the CDR3 is TGTGCCAGCAGTGTCGACAGGGGCTACAATCAGCCCCAGCATTTT.

The table lists this clonotype with many counts. The CDR3 DNA follows: TGTGCCAGTAGTAGGACCGGGACAGGGGCTTGGGAGCAGTACTTC. This translates into CASSRTGTGAWEQYF. This chain links TRBV19 with TRBJ2-7, with 10 nucleotides matching TRBD1. Germline lookup yields CDR1 LNHDA and CDR2 SQIVND (reference sequence). The V and J ends lost 4 bases and 7 bases, in that order; junction bases with no gene match: 10. This CDR3 contains 15 residues.

This clonotype appeared many times. The chain is built from TRBV19 and TRBJ2-6, with 8 bases that match TRBD1. V was pared by 4 bases and J by 2 bases, with 7 bases of the junction left unmatched. CDR1 is LNHDA and CDR2 is SQIVND in the germline V gene (reference sequence). This CDR3 contains 17 residues. In DNA form, the CDR3 reads TGTGCCAGTAGTAGGGACAGGATAGCGCCTGGGGCCAACGTCCTGACTTTC. Encoded protein: CASSRDRIAPGANVLTF. The entire variable domain, with the rest obtained from reference TRBV19 and TRBJ2-6, is as follows: DGGITQSPKYLFRKEGQNVTLSCEQNLNHDAMYWYRQDPGQGLRLIYYSQIVNDFQKGDIAEGYSVSREKKESFPLTVTSAQKNPTAFYLCASSRDRIAPGANVLTFGAGSRLTVL.

This clonotype was seen repeatedly, ten times or more. V usage is TRBV2 and J usage is TRBJ1-5, with 9 bases fitting TRBD1. Trimming took 1 base from V and 3 from J; bases not matched to a gene: 1. The germline gives CDR1 SNHLY, CDR2 FYNNEI. CDR3 length: 15 amino acids. CDR3 sequence: CASSEDRGPNQPQHF. The CDR3 DNA reads TGTGCCAGCAGTGAAGACAGGGGGCCCAATCAGCCCCAGCATTTT.

Worth noting for this clonotype: Germline is not matched at one junction end, which may reflect a read error. The J gene is TRBJ1-3, the V gene TRBV18, with 8 bases matching TRBD1. The germline gives CDR1 KGHSH, CDR2 LQKENI. This CDR3 comprises 16 residues. This CDR3 is CASSPVELTGGNTIHF. The DNA for the CDR3 is TGTGCCAGCTCACCGGTTGAACTTACAGGGGGAAACACCATACATTTT. Full variable domain (rest looked up from reference TRBV18 and TRBJ1-3): NAGVMQNPRHLVRRRGQEARLRCSPMKGHSHVYWYRQLPEEGLKFMVYLQKENIIDESGMPKERFSAEFPKEGPSILRIQQVVRGDSAAYFCASSPVELTGGNTIHFGEGSWLTVV.

In this sample, this clonotype turned up many times. The chain employs TRBV7-8 and TRBJ2-3; D gene uncertain. This CDR3 is built from 16 residues. Germline values: CDR1 SGHVS, CDR2 FQNEAQ. Trimming took 1 base from V and 3 from J, leaving 14 bases between them. For the CDR3, the DNA is TGTGCCAGCAGCTTAGTGAGGCCTCCCGTGACAGATACGCAGTATTTT. The encoded protein is CASSLVRPPVTDTQYF.